This is a list of T cell receptor beta chains from one sample in a study of shared clonotypes between healthy human individuals. Libraries were prepared by immunoSEQ multiplex PCR; TCRdb keeps only in-frame clonotypes and omits some of them. Of some 2,500,000 clones in the sample, approximately 93% were seen once. The sample taken for sequencing was naive CD4+ T cells from PBMCs. The receptors stem from a man between 18 and 29 years old in good health. Some clones in this sample may be carry-over from other donors' samples. The conserved cysteine and the conserved F or W are not part of the CDR3 here. A D gene is named only where the DNA matches it firmly.

d_call	v_call	j_call	cdr3_aa
NA	TRBV29-1	TRBJ2-2	SVDGGHTGELF
TRBD1	TRBV7-9	TRBJ1-6	ASSSDKRTGGSNSPLH
TRBD1	TRBV5-6	TRBJ1-4	ASSPAGQVGREKLF
TRBD1	TRBV27	TRBJ1-1	ASSLDREGTEAF
NA	TRBV18	TRBJ2-7	ASSPIAGNEQY
TRBD1	TRBV2	TRBJ1-2	ASSSTGGNYGYT
NA	TRBV6-4	TRBJ2-6	ASSHQGLGPGANVLT
NA	TRBV6-1	TRBJ1-6	ASRTEYNSPLH
NA	TRBV30	TRBJ2-7	AWEKRSGLPGVQY
NA	TRBV27	TRBJ2-4	ASTRTSQGRAKNIQY
NA	TRBV6-5	TRBJ2-7	ASRASDSSSYEQY
NA	TRBV30	TRBJ1-2	AWRYSTGNYGYT
TRBD2	TRBV28	TRBJ2-4	ASSPLLAGLAKNIQY
NA	TRBV7-3	TRBJ1-2	ASSPQGDGYT
NA	TRBV29-1	TRBJ1-2	SVEDPRRPRNYGYT
NA	TRBV7-2	TRBJ1-3	ASSLGNPSGNTIY
TRBD2	TRBV19	TRBJ2-2	ASSGRGRAPNTGELF
TRBD2	TRBV7-3	TRBJ2-7	ASSLGTSGGEQY
TRBD2	TRBV9	TRBJ2-1	ASSVRLAGSNEQF
NA	TRBV18	TRBJ1-1	ASSPLAGGTEAF
TRBD1	TRBV15	TRBJ1-4	ATSRDPGQGSWEKLF
NA	TRBV7-9	TRBJ2-3	ASSLGLGDADTQY
NA	TRBV29-1	TRBJ2-3	SVEISRGTQY
NA	TRBV9	TRBJ2-7	ASSATPGGHSYEQY
NA	TRBV21-1	TRBJ2-2	ASSALLSVQGPNTGELF
TRBD2	TRBV7-2	TRBJ2-1	ASRIASGSYNEQF
TRBD2	TRBV2	TRBJ2-7	ASSGGTSGSYEQY
NA	TRBV7-9	TRBJ1-2	ASSPGYGYT